The clone carrying this T cell receptor beta chain has only a few counts. Unique molecular identifiers tagged the TCRbeta library. A single record per CDR3 protein comes from TCRdb applying MiXCR to the PCR reads. The sample lists about 270,000 distinct CDR3 sequences; 9.9% were seen once. The source of the sample is a study of T-cell reconstitution after alpha-beta-depleted transplantation in children. V lost 3 bases and J 8 bases, leaving 13 bases between the germline ends. The germline CDR1 and CDR2 sequences are DFQATT and SNEGSKA (reference sequence). This CDR3 spans 13 amino acids. This clonotype was sampled from a human donor who donated a stem cell graft to a child with SCID. The material sequenced was PBMCs from the stem cell graft donor, taken from the stem cell graft. The rearrangement links TRBV20-1 to TRBJ1-4; D gene ambiguous. CDR3 sequence reads: CSASEVSGEKLFF. The CDR3 DNA reads TGCAGTGCTAGCGAGGTCTCCGGCGAAAAACTGTTTTTT.